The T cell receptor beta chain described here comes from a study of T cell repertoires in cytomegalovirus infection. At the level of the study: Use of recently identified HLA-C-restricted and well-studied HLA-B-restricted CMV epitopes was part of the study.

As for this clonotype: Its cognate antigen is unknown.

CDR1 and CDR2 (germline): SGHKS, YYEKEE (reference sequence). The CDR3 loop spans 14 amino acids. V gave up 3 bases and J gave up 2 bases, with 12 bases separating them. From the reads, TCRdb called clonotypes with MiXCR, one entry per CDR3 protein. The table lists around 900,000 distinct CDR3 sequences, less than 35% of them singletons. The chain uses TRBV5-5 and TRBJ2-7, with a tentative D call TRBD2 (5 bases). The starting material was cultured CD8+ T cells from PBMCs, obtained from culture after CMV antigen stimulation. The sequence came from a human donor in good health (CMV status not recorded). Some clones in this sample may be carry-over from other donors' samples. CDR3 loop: CASSSPVGAYEQYF. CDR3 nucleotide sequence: TGTGCCAGCAGCTCCCCTGTCGGGGCCTACGAGCAGTACTTC.